Listed below are T cell receptor beta chains from one sample, sequenced in a study of shared clonotypes between healthy human individuals. Profiled with immunoSEQ multiplex PCR; TCRdb holds only in-frame clones, not every one. The data show around 340,000 clones, roughly 70% seen once. The material sequenced was memory CD4+ T cells sorted from blood. All receptors come from a man aged 25 to 40 in good health. The CDR3 runs from the conserved cysteine through the conserved F or W. The D gene is left open where the match is weak. Size values are once, few and many counts, or a class for expanded clones, and some rows have none.

NA TRBJ2-1 TRBV27 NA TGTGCCAGCAGTTTTTCGGGGGCCACGTACAATGAGCAGTTCTTC CASSFSGATYNEQFF
NA TRBJ1-2 TRBV6-5 NA TGTGCCAGCAGTTACGGCGCAGGCGGGGGCTACACCTTC CASSYGAGGGYTF
NA TRBJ1-3 TRBV7-2 NA TGTGCCAGCAGCTTTTACTCGGATCGTTCTGGAAACACCATATATTTT CASSFYSDRSGNTIYF
NA TRBJ1-1 TRBV6-1 NA TGTGCCAGCAGTGAATTATCAACCTCCCACACTGAAGCTTTCTTT CASSELSTSHTEAFF
NA TRBJ2-3 TRBV11-2 NA TGTGCCAGCAGCCCCGACAGAACTTCCGATACGCAGTATTTT CASSPDRTSDTQYF
TRBD1 TRBJ1-2 TRBV7-6 few TGTGCCAGCAGCCCGGGACAGCCCGGCCTCTATGGCTACACCTTC CASSPGQPGLYGYTF
NA TRBJ2-2 TRBV28 NA TGTGCCAGCAGTAGACTAAGGGGTCCAGGGGAGCTGTTTTTT CASSRLRGPGELFF
NA TRBJ1-2 TRBV5-1 NA TGCGCCAGCAAACAGCGCCCAGGTCGGGACTATGGCTACACCTTC CASKQRPGRDYGYTF
TRBD2 TRBJ2-3 TRBV18 NA TGCGCCAGCTCACCGACTAGCGGGACGTCAGGAATGCATACGCAGTATTTT CASSPTSGTSGMHTQYF
NA TRBJ2-3 TRBV25-1 NA TGTGCCAGCGGACTCCGGACAGAATCAAGCACAGATACGCAGTATTTT CASGLRTESSTDTQYF
NA TRBJ1-1 TRBV28 NA TGTGCCAGCAGTCATGGTGGTGTTGGAGCTTTCTTT CASSHGGVGAFF
NA TRBJ2-7 TRBV28 once TGTGCCAGCAGTTTCGGGTTAGCAAGCTACGAGCAGTACTTC CASSFGLASYEQYF
TRBD2 TRBJ2-5 TRBV7-9 NA TGTGCCAGCAGCAGGGGACTAGCGGGAGTTTCCGAGACCCAGTACTTC CASSRGLAGVSETQYF
NA TRBJ2-5 TRBV27 NA TGTGCCAGCAGTTTAGATGGTCGAGAGACCCAGTACTTC CASSLDGRETQYF
TRBD2 TRBJ2-1 TRBV7-9 NA TGTGCCAGCAGCTTAGCCCATACTAGCGGGAGGCCTGGAGAGCAGTTCTTC CASSLAHTSGRPGEQFF
NA TRBJ1-3 TRBV10-3 NA TGTGCCATCAGTGTACGGAGCTCTGGAAACACCATATATTTT CAISVRSSGNTIYF
NA TRBJ1-4 TRBV5-5 NA TGTGCCAGCAGTGATACCAGGGGATCTGATGAAAAACTGTTTTTT CASSDTRGSDEKLFF
TRBD2 TRBJ2-5 TRBV6-1 NA TGTGCCAGCAGCGACACTAGCGGGAGCTATGAGACCCAGTACTTC CASSDTSGSYETQYF